The 10 T cell receptor beta chains in this list originate from one sample, sequenced in a study of T cell responses to AZD1222 COVID-19 vaccine. Sequencing used immunoSEQ multiplex PCR; TCRdb keeps in-frame clones, though not all of them. The table includes around 200,000 clones, approximately 95% detected once. The sequencing used peripheral blood, collected 28 days after the second dose of the MenACWY control vaccine. Receptors were obtained from an adult who received the MenACWY meningococcal vaccine as a control.

The chain links TRBV3-1 (or the pseudogene TRBV3-2) to TRBJ2-2; 7 bases map to TRBD1. Per germline, CDR1 LGHDT and CDR2 YNNKEL (reference sequence). The CDR3 runs to 16 residues. V was clipped by 3 bases and J by 6 bases; unmatched bases: 10. CDR3 loop: CASSHHGTVGAGELFF. The CDR3 DNA is TGTGCCAGCAGCCATCACGGGACAGTTGGGGCCGGGGAGCTGTTTTTT.

The chain has TRBV29-1 and TRBJ1-3; 7 bases are shared with TRBD1. V was clipped by 3 bases and J by 4 bases; unmatched bases: 3. Germline CDR1 and CDR2: SQVTM and ANQGSEA. The CDR3 contains 13 residues. The CDR3 is CSVEGGGGNTIYF. Written as DNA, the CDR3 is TGCAGCGTTGAGGGAGGGGGCGGAAACACCATATATTTT.

The rearrangement links TRBV6-5 to TRBJ1-2; D not resolved. CDR1 is MNHEY and CDR2 is SVGAGI in the germline V gene. With 9 bases removed from V and 4 bases from J, the gap between germline ends came to 12 bases. The CDR3 has 12 amino acids. The CDR3 sequence: CASRAGRYGYTF. The CDR3 DNA follows: TGTGCCAGTCGTGCTGGCCGCTATGGCTACACCTTC.

This chain joins TRBV7-9 and TRBJ2-5, with 8 nucleotides matching TRBD2. Looked up from germline, CDR1 is SEHNR and CDR2 is FQNEAQ (reference sequence). The length of the CDR3 is 17 residues. The V gene end was trimmed by 5 bases and the J gene end by 0 bases; junction bases not matched to a gene: 11. CDR3 in amino acids: CASSPPRLAGYQETQYF. The CDR3, as DNA: TGTGCCAGCAGCCCGCCCCGGTTAGCGGGGTACCAAGAGACCCAGTACTTC.

The V call is TRBV2, the J call TRBJ1-3, with TRBD1 matching 8 bases. In germline, CDR1 is SNHLY, CDR2 FYNNEI. The V gene end was trimmed by 6 bases and the J gene end by 1 base; junction bases not matched to a gene: 8. The CDR3 length is 16 residues. Here the CDR3 DNA reads TGTGCCAGCAGACAGACCCGGACAGGGTCTGGAAACACCATATATTTT. This sequence encodes CASRQTRTGSGNTIYF. Drawing the rest from reference TRBV2 and TRBJ1-3, the complete variable domain is EPEVTQTPSHQVTQMGQEVILRCVPISNHLYFYWYRQILGQKVEFLVSFYNNEISEKSEIFDDQFSVERPDGSNFTLKIRSTKLEDSAMYFCASRQTRTGSGNTIYFGEGSWLTVV.

The rearrangement joins TRBV9 to TRBJ1-1; no reliable D call. Trimming cost V 0 bases and J 2 bases, with 8 bases left between them. Germline CDR1 and CDR2: SGDLS and YYNGEE. The CDR3 extends over 14 amino acids. CDR3 in DNA: TGTGCCAGCAGCGTAGACCCTTTTAACACTGAAGCTTTCTTT. Translating it yields CASSVDPFNTEAFF.

The gene calls are TRBV18 and TRBJ1-1, with 9 bases fitting TRBD1. The germline CDR1 and CDR2 sequences are KGHSH and LQKENI. J was trimmed by 6 bases and V by 2 bases; bases with no gene match: 10. This CDR3 has 16 amino acids. CDR3 coding DNA: TGTGCCAGCTCACCAGATCGGACAGGGGCTATACCTGAAGCTTTCTTT. Translating gives CASSPDRTGAIPEAFF.

This chain uses TRBV7-9 with TRBJ1-2; D possibly corresponds to TRBD1 (5 bases). Looked up from germline, CDR1 is SEHNR and CDR2 is FQNEAQ (reference sequence). Trimming shortened V by 3 bases and J by 6 bases, and 8 bases separated the two germline ends. CDR3 length: 12 residues. The CDR3 nucleotides read TGTGCCAGCAGCTTGCAAGGGGATGGCTACACCTTC. It encodes CASSLQGDGYTF.

This clone has only one observation. V usage is TRBV4-1 and J usage is TRBJ1-5; the match to TRBD1 covers 7 bases. The CDR3 contains 14 residues. V gave up 6 bases and J gave up 4 bases; unmatched junction bases: 6. Germline assignment: CDR1 MGHRA and CDR2 YSYEKL. The CDR3 DNA sequence: TGCGCCAGCAGGCAGGCACAGGGGAATCAGCCCCAGCATTTT. Protein sequence: CASRQAQGNQPQHF.

V and J are TRBV19 and TRBJ2-2, with a weak D call TRBD2 (6 bases). The CDR3 extends over 13 amino acids. The germline CDR1 and CDR2 sequences are LNHDA and SQIVND (reference sequence). Trimming shortened V by 6 bases and J by 5 bases, and 10 bases separated the two germline ends. The CDR3 spells CASSGGRTGELFF. CDR3 nucleotide sequence: TGTGCCAGTAGCGGGGGAAGGACCGGGGAGCTGTTTTTT.